This T cell receptor (beta chain) was obtained from a study of T cells after yellow fever vaccination. As for the study in general: In the case of low-cell-number fractions, SMART-Seq v4 Ultra Low Input was used for preparation.

Each CDR3 protein gets one entry after TCRdb re-called the 5' RACE reads with MiXCR. This repertoire shows about 260,000 distinct CDR3 sequences, roughly 5.6% found once; its top ten account for 3% to 4%. The CDR3 loop spans 15 amino acids. The V end lost 1 base, the J end lost 4 bases, and 13 bases lay between the germline ends. CDR1 is LGHNA, CDR2 YSLEER, per germline. This rearrangement joins TRBV4-3 to TRBJ1-1; D uncertain. The specimen was CD4+ T cells sorted from PBMCs, collected on the day of the yellow fever booster vaccination. The origin of this receptor is a man aged 18 to 30 who received the YFV17D yellow fever vaccine. The CDR3 protein is CASSQVWRLRTEAFF. In nucleotides, the CDR3 is TGCGCCAGCAGCCAAGTATGGAGATTGCGCACTGAAGCTTTCTTT.